The subject of this entry is one TCR beta chain. Its matching antigen is unknown. This CDR3 contains 15 residues. Germline loops: CDR1 SGHRS, CDR2 YFSETQ. The V and J ends lost 1 base and 4 bases, in that order; junction bases with no gene match: 6. These data belong to a study of graft-versus-host responses after intestinal transplantation. Study-level background: All recipients got anti-thymocyte globulin induction, then tacrolimus and steroids for about three years. Study observations and caveats: Early post-transplant HvG declines tracked with peak circulating GvH clone levels. GvH clones occurred in recipient marrow; some first appeared in ileum or blood. Individuals carrying graft-donor T cell macrochimerism showed high graft-versus-host to host-versus-graft clonal ratios in allografts.

Assay used: immunoSEQ multiplex PCR; TCRdb lists only in-frame clones, some missing. The table shows 71,000 or so clones, with roughly 91% occurring only once. This chain connects TRBV5-1 to TRBJ2-5, with 8 positions matching TRBD2. This material consisted of unstimulated CD8+ T cells sorted from spleen or lymph node cells, taken before intestinal transplant. The receptor was isolated from a human donor who received an intestinal transplant. For the CDR3, the DNA is TGCGCCAGCAGCTTGTCGGGGGGGCTCGGAGAGACCCAGTACTTC. This gives the protein CASSLSGGLGETQYF.